The TCR beta chain under discussion was sequenced for a study of blood T cell repertoires in COVID-19. Overall study context: Donors in the United States, Italy and Spain gave samples during acute or convalescent COVID-19.

The CDR3 extends over 15 amino acids. V gave up 8 bases and J gave up 3 bases, with 19 bases separating them. Germline CDR1 is LGHNA and CDR2 is YNFKEQ. Produced via immunoSEQ multiplex PCR; TCRdb's table is partial and in-frame only. Of about 300,000 clones listed, roughly 91% are singletons. Patients from Seattle were sampled longitudinally, starting during active infection. This receptor was identified in a woman in her 30s with COVID-19, enrolled during active disease. Sequencing was performed on peripheral blood. This chain uses TRBV4-2 with TRBJ1-1, with D tentatively TRBD1 (6 bases). CDR3 protein: CASEPTRGGYTEAFF. In DNA form, the CDR3 reads TGTGCCAGCGAGCCTACGAGGGGGGGATACACTGAAGCTTTCTTT.